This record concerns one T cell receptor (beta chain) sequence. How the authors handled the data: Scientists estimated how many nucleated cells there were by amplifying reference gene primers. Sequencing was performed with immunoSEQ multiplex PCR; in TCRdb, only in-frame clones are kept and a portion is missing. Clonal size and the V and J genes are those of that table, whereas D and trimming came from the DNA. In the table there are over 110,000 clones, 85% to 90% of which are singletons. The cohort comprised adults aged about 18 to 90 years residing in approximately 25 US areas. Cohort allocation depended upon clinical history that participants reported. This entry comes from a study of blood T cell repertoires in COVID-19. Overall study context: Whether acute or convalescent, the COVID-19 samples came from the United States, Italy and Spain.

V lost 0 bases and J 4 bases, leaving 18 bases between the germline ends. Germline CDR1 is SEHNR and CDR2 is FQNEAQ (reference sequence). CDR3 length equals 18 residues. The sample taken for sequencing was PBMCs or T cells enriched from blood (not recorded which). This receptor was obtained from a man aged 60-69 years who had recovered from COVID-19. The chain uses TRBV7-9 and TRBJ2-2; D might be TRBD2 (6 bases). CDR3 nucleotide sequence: TGTGCCAGCAGCTTAGCAACCCCTACGACTAGAGGCACCGGGGAGCTGTTTTTT. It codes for CASSLATPTTRGTGELFF.